This is a list of T cell receptor beta chains from one sample in a study of T cells after yellow fever vaccination. TCRdb used MiXCR to reprocess the 5' RACE reads, holding one entry per CDR3 protein. The sample consists of some 130,000 distinct CDR3 sequences, about 7% of them appearing once. This specimen was CD4+ T cells sorted from PBMCs, taken 10 days after the yellow fever booster vaccination. These receptors were obtained from a man aged 30 to 45 who received the YFV17D yellow fever vaccine. Each CDR3 is given with its conserved first and last residue. A D gene is named only where the DNA matches it firmly. Where a row states a size, it is once, few, many or the class of an expanded clone; other rows omit it.

>TRBJ2-2|.|.|TRBV7-6
CASRFGSQTGELFF
TGTGCCAGCAGGTTTGGTAGCCAGACCGGGGAGCTGTTTTTT
>TRBJ2-7|many|TRBD2|TRBV27
CASKREGPYEQYF
TGTGCCAGCAAACGGGAGGGCCCCTACGAGCAGTACTTC
>TRBJ2-5|few|TRBD1|TRBV25-1
CATRQGQRETQYF
TGTGCCACTCGACAGGGCCAGCGAGAGACCCAGTACTTC
>TRBJ2-5|.|.|TRBV6-2/TRBV6-3
CASTQGQTQYF
TGTGCCAGCACACAGGGCCAGACCCAGTACTTC
>TRBJ1-1|many|.|TRBV5-1
CASSPHRDRNTEAFF
TGCGCCAGCAGCCCACACAGGGACCGGAACACTGAAGCTTTCTTT
>TRBJ2-3|many|TRBD2|TRBV5-1
CASSSLAGGTDTQYF
TGCGCCAGCAGCTCCTTGGCGGGAGGCACAGATACGCAGTATTTT
>TRBJ1-2|many|.|TRBV24-1
CATSEPLQGSSYYGYTF
TGTGCCACCAGTGAACCACTTCAGGGTTCTTCTTACTATGGCTACACCTTC
>TRBJ2-5|many|.|TRBV20-1
CSATTPPSETQYF
TGCAGTGCCACGACCCCGCCCTCTGAGACCCAGTACTTC
>TRBJ2-2|many|.|TRBV5-1
CASSRDIENGELFF
TGCGCCAGCAGCCGGGACATCGAAAACGGGGAGCTGTTTTTT
>TRBJ2-2|many|TRBD1|TRBV20-1
CSASSGGAGTGELFF
TGCAGTGCGAGTTCAGGGGGCGCAGGGACCGGGGAGCTGTTTTTT
>TRBJ2-1|many|TRBD1|TRBV28
CASSADRAYNEQFF
TGTGCCAGCAGCGCCGACAGGGCTTACAATGAGCAGTTCTTC
>TRBJ2-7|many|.|TRBV6-5
CASSYSRFGEEGYEQYF
TGTGCCAGCAGTTACTCGAGGTTTGGGGAGGAGGGCTACGAGCAGTACTTC
>TRBJ2-7|few|TRBD2|TRBV10-3
CAISESDGGAFEQYF
TGTGCCATCAGTGAGTCCGACGGGGGGGCCTTCGAGCAGTACTTC
>TRBJ1-5|.|.|TRBV12-3/TRBV12-4
CASSLYGPQHF
TGTGCCAGCAGTTTATACGGGCCCCAGCATTTT
>TRBJ2-5|many|TRBD2|TRBV5-6
CASTLGGEETQYF
TGTGCCAGCACCCTGGGGGGGGAAGAGACCCAGTACTTC
>TRBJ2-7|many|.|TRBV4-3
CASSQDIALKYEQYF
TGCGCCAGCAGCCAAGATATTGCACTAAAGTACGAGCAGTACTTC
>TRBJ2-5|many|TRBD2|TRBV20-1
CSASSGRASETQYF
TGCAGTGCTTCTAGCGGGAGGGCCTCAGAGACCCAGTACTTC
>TRBJ2-1|.|.|TRBV3-2
CACTLPLRRMSSYNEQFF
TGTGCCTGCACCTTACCGTTGCGGCGTATGAGCTCCTACAATGAGCAGTTCTTC
>TRBJ2-1|many|TRBD2|TRBV7-2
CASSLEDGTMTEQFF
TGTGCCAGCAGCTTAGAGGACGGGACTATGACTGAGCAGTTCTTC
>TRBJ2-3|many|.|TRBV7-9
CASSLKGEYDTQYF
TGTGCCAGCAGCCTTAAGGGGGAGTACGATACGCAGTATTTT
>TRBJ2-3|many|.|TRBV7-3
CASSSRPADTQYF
TGTGCCAGCAGCTCGCGTCCAGCAGATACGCAGTATTTT
>TRBJ2-1|.|TRBD2|TRBV5-6
CASSLNPGLAGNEQFF
TGTGCCAGCAGCCTTAACCCGGGACTAGCGGGAAATGAGCAGTTCTTC
>TRBJ2-3|many|.|TRBV6-5
CASSLLTADTQYF
TGTGCCAGCAGCCTTCTCACCGCAGATACGCAGTATTTT
>TRBJ2-4|many|.|TRBV4-3
CASSQNPSYFWNIQYF
TGCGCCAGCAGCCAAAACCCCAGCTACTTTTGGAACATTCAGTACTTC
>TRBJ2-7|many|.|TRBV12-3/TRBV12-4
CASSSGDKQYF
TGTGCCAGCAGTTCGGGGGACAAGCAGTACTTC
>TRBJ2-7|many|.|TRBV5-1
CASSLGGNYEQYF
TGCGCCAGCAGCTTGGGGGGCAACTACGAGCAGTACTTC
>TRBJ2-7|many|.|TRBV29-1
CSVGDGDSSYEQYF
TGCAGCGTGGGGGACGGCGATAGCTCCTACGAGCAGTACTTC
>TRBJ2-5|many|.|TRBV5-1
CASSLTEGKETQYF
TGCGCCAGCAGCTTGACCGAGGGAAAGGAGACCCAGTACTTC
>TRBJ2-2|many|.|TRBV7-6
CASSSRFGNTGELFF
TGTGCCAGCAGCTCTAGGTTCGGGAATACCGGGGAGCTGTTTTTT
>TRBJ2-3|many|.|TRBV7-2
CASSHPGGDTQYF
TGTGCCAGCAGCCACCCCGGGGGAGATACGCAGTATTTT